The 5 T cell receptor beta chains below were found in one sample sequenced in a study of T cells in Graves' hyperthyroidism and ophthalmopathy. RNA transcripts served as the template for amplifying TCR beta CDR3 regions. When the TCR CDR3 underwent first-round RT-PCR, the HTBI primer set was used. TCRdb ran MiXCR on the multiplex PCR reads and lists one entry per CDR3 protein. The sample holds 480,000 or so distinct CDR3 sequences, about 45% seen once. What was sequenced was peripheral blood or thyroid tissue (not recorded which). Receptor source: an adult woman with Graves' disease, either hyperthyroidism or ophthalmopathy (not recorded which).

The chain employs TRBV29-1 and TRBJ1-2; tentative D call: TRBD1 (6 bases). Germline loops: CDR1 SQVTM, CDR2 ANQGSEA. The CDR3 length is 12 residues. V lost 6 bases, J lost 4 bases, and 12 bases lay in between. The CDR3 sequence: CSVDSGAYGYTF. In nucleotides, the CDR3 is TGCAGCGTAGATTCAGGGGCCTATGGCTACACCTTC.

This clonotype showed up many times. The chain uses TRBV7-2 and TRBJ1-6; 7 positions match TRBD1. V gave up 1 base and J gave up 5 bases; unmatched junction bases: 2. This CDR3 region has 15 residues. The germline V gene has CDR1 SGHTA and CDR2 FQGNSA. The chain's CDR3 is CASSLGDRDNSPLHF. For the CDR3, the DNA is TGTGCCAGCAGCTTAGGTGACAGGGATAATTCACCCCTCCACTTT.

This clonotype was seen ten or more times. The chain has TRBV6-1 and TRBJ1-5; maybe TRBD1 (5 bases). This CDR3 comprises 14 residues. From germline, CDR1 is MNHNS and CDR2 SASEGT. V was clipped by 6 bases and J by 9 bases, with 18 bases between them. The CDR3 DNA is TGTGCCAGCAGGCTTAGGACACCGGTGTTGCCCCAGCATTTT. It specifies CASRLRTPVLPQHF.

At least ten counts were recorded for this clonotype. CDR3: CASSGGRSRYTF. The CDR3 coding sequence is TGTGCCAGCAGTGGGGGACGGTCGCGCTACACCTTC. V gene TRBV27 combines with J gene TRBJ1-2; TRBD1 might be the D (5 bases). CDR3 length: 12 amino acids. The V gene lost 5 bases and the J gene lost 9 bases, with 13 bases spanning the gap. Germline V gives CDR1 MNHEY, CDR2 SMNVEV (reference sequence).

This chain uses TRBV10-3 with TRBJ1-2, with D perhaps TRBD1 (6 bases). Germline assignment: CDR1 ENHRY and CDR2 SYGVKD. There are 13 residues in the CDR3. Between the trimmed V and J ends, which lost 3 bases and 5 bases, there was a span of 10 bases. CDR3 protein: CAISDKQGYGYTF. The CDR3 DNA sequence: TGTGCCATCAGTGATAAGCAGGGGTATGGCTACACCTTC.